This TCR beta chain was profiled in a study of OX40 agonist ivuxolimab in advanced cancers. The wider study: Partial responses were achieved by three patients: one hepatocellular carcinoma, two cutaneous melanoma.

The germline V gene has CDR1 LGHNA and CDR2 YSLEER. CDR3 size: 17 residues. V shed 0 bases and J 0 bases; nucleotides not matched to a gene: 8. The assay was immunoSEQ multiplex PCR, and TCRdb's table has in-frame clones only and misses some. The sample lists roughly 100,000 clones, under 85% occurring once. This receptor was taken from an adult with an advanced solid tumor such as melanoma, head and neck, liver or kidney cancer. The specimen was CD4+ or CD8+ T cells sorted from blood, collected in a trial of the OX40 agonist ivuxolimab. The chain has TRBV4-3 and TRBJ2-7; the match to TRBD2 covers 7 bases. The CDR3 protein is CASSQEEGGRPSYEQYF. The CDR3 DNA is TGCGCCAGCAGCCAAGAGGAGGGAGGGAGGCCCTCCTACGAGCAGTACTTC.